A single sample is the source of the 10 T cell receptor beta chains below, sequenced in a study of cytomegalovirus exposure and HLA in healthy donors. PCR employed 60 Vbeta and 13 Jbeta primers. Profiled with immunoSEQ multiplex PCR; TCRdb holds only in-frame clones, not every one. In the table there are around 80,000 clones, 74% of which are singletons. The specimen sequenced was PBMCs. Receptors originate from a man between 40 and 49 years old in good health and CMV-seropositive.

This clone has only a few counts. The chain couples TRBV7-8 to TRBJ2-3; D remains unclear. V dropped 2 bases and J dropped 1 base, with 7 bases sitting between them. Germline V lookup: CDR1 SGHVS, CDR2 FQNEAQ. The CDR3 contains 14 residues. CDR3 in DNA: TGTGCCAGCAGCTTAACAGAAGGCACAGATACGCAGTATTTT. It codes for CASSLTEGTDTQYF.

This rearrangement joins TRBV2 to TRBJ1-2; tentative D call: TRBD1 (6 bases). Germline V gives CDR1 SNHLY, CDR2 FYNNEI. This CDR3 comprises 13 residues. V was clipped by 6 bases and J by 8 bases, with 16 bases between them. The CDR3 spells CASSRDNQYGYTF. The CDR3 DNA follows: TGTGCCAGCAGCCGGGACAATCAGTACGGCTACACCTTC.

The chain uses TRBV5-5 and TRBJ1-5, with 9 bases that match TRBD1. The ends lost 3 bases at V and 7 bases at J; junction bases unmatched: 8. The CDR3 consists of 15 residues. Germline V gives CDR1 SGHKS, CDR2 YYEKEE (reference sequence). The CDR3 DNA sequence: TGTGCCAGCAGCTGGGACAGGGAGCGTTGGCAGCCCCAGCATTTT. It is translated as CASSWDRERWQPQHF.

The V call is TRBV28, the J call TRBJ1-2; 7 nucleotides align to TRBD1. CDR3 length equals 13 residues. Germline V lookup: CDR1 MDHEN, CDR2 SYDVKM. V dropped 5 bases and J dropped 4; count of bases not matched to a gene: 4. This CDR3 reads CASSVQGSYGYTF. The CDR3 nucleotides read TGTGCCAGCAGTGTACAGGGGAGCTATGGCTACACCTTC.

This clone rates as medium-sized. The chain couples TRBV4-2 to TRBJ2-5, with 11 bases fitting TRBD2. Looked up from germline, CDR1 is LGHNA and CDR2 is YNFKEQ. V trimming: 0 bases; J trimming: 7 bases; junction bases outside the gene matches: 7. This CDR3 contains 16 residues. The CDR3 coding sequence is TGTGCCAGCAGCCAAGATGATAGCGGGGGGGCCGTGACCCAGTACTTC. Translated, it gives CASSQDDSGGAVTQYF.

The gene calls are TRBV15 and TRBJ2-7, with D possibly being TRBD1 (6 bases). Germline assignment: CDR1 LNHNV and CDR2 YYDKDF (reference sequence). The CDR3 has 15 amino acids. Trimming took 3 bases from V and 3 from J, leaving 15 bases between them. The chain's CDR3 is CATSSVQGYGYEQYF. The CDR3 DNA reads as TGTGCCACCAGCAGCGTACAGGGATATGGCTACGAGCAGTACTTC.

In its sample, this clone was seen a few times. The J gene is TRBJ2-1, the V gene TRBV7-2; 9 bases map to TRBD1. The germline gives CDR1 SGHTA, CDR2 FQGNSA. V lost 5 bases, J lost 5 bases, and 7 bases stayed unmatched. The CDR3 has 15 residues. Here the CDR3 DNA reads TGTGCCAGCAGCCCCGCCGGGACAGGGAACAATGAGCAGTTCTTC. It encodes CASSPAGTGNNEQFF.

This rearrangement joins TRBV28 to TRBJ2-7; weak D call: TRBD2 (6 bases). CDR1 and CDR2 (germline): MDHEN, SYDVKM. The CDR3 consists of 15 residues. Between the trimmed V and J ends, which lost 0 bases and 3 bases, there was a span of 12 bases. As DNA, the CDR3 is TGTGCCAGCAGTTTATGGGTGACGGGGGACTACGAGCAGTACTTC. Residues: CASSLWVTGDYEQYF.

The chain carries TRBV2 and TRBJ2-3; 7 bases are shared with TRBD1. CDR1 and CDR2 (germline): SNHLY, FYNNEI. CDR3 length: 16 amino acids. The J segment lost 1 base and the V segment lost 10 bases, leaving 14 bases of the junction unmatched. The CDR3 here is CATDRDSVRGTDTQYF. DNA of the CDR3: TGTGCCACTGACCGGGACAGTGTTCGGGGCACAGATACGCAGTATTTT.

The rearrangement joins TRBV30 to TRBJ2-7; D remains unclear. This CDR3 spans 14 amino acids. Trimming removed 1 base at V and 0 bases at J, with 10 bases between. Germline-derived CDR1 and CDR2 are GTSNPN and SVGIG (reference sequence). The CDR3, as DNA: TGTGCCTGGAGTGGGATAACAGTCTCCTACGAGCAGTACTTC. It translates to CAWSGITVSYEQYF.